The clone carrying this T cell receptor beta chain was observed a handful of times. Its antigen is unidentified. Each sample had at least 7 million PBMCs isolated. The data were obtained in a study of blood T cells in healthy people across ages. Findings and limits, study-wide: Naive T cell percentage showed a strong correlation with the diversity of TCR beta. Higher diversity, along with more naive CD4+ cells, distinguished long-lived donors from aged donors.

The germline V gene encodes CDR1 SQVTM and CDR2 ANQGSEA. The CDR3 length is 11 residues. The germline V and J ends were trimmed by 7 bases and 5 bases, with 11 bases remaining between them. A J-beta primer mix and a sample-barcoded 5' primer were used in a second PCR of about 7 to 12 cycles. TCRdb redid the calling of the 5' RACE reads with MiXCR, one entry per CDR3 protein. The top ten hold under 30% of the sample, which has 1.8 million or so distinct CDR3 sequences, roughly 43% seen once. J is TRBJ2-5 and V is TRBV29-1; weak D call: TRBD2 (5 bases). The sample taken for sequencing was blood. The TCR was taken from a human donor in good health. CDR3 protein: CSAGGLETQYF. The CDR3 DNA follows: TGCAGCGCCGGAGGTTTGGAGACCCAGTACTTC.